This is a list of T cell receptor beta chains from one sample in a study of blood T cell repertoires in COVID-19. The repertoire was sequenced with immunoSEQ multiplex PCR; TCRdb's copy has only in-frame clones and lacks some. The data hold around 16,000 clones, with approximately 86% observed a single time. Sequenced material: peripheral blood. These receptors all come from a human donor in a cohort sampled during active COVID-19. CDR3s include the opening cysteine and the closing phenylalanine or tryptophan. The order of the fields is D gene, clone size, V gene, J gene, CDR3 DNA, CDR3 protein. D genes are given only for firm matches. Clone size is given for some rows only: seen once, a few or many times, or a class if the clone is expanded.

TRBD1	.	TRBV27	TRBJ2-5	TGTGCCAGCAGCCCCTGGGGACAGTCGATTAAAGAGACCCAGTACTTC	CASSPWGQSIKETQYF
.	.	TRBV3-1/TRBV3-2	TRBJ1-4	TGTGCCAGCCGGGATATTAAGGAGGGACTGTTTTTT	CASRDIKEGLFF
TRBD2	.	TRBV5-4	TRBJ2-2	TGTGCCAGCAGCTTATCGATGCGGGGGGCTTATGATGGGGAGCTGTTTTTT	CASSLSMRGAYDGELFF
.	few	TRBV5-5	TRBJ1-6	TGTGCCAGCAGCAAACGGGGGGAGGTAATATCCCTCCACTTT	CASSKRGEVISLHF
.	.	TRBV20-1	TRBJ1-1	TGCAGTGCTAGAACAGTTGCTGAAGCTTTCTTT	CSARTVAEAFF
.	.	TRBV18	TRBJ2-7	TGTGCCAGCTCACCAGGGGCTGCCTACGAGCAGTACTTC	CASSPGAAYEQYF
TRBD1	.	TRBV2	TRBJ2-5	TGTGCCAGCAGTGACCCCAAAGGGACAGGGGGCCGAGAGACCCAGTACTTC	CASSDPKGTGGRETQYF
TRBD2	.	TRBV7-3	TRBJ2-1	TGTGCCAGCAGCTTAACCCGGGGGGAGATCCTCTCCTACAATGAGCAGTTCTTC	CASSLTRGEILSYNEQFF
TRBD1	.	TRBV6-2/TRBV6-3	TRBJ1-5	TGTGCCAGCAGTTATAGGAGGACAGGGCTATATCAGCCCCAGCATTTT	CASSYRRTGLYQPQHF
.	.	TRBV18	TRBJ1-1	TGTGCCAGCTCACCACAAAAGGGTCGGGGGACTGAAGCTTTCTTT	CASSPQKGRGTEAFF
.	.	TRBV4-1	TRBJ1-6	TGCGCCAGCAGCCAACAGGACATAAGGTTGGGGAATTCACCCCTCCACTTT	CASSQQDIRLGNSPLHF
.	.	TRBV12-5	TRBJ1-1	TGTGCTAGTGGTTTGGGGAGGACTGAAGCTTTCTTT	CASGLGRTEAFF
TRBD1	.	TRBV6-2/TRBV6-3	TRBJ2-7	TGTGCCAGCAGCCCTCCGGACAGGTACGAGCAGTACTTC	CASSPPDRYEQYF
.	once	TRBV6-6	TRBJ1-2	TGTGCCAGCAGTTCCGCCGGCAGGGCCTATGGCTACACCTTC	CASSSAGRAYGYTF
.	.	TRBV27	TRBJ2-7	TGTGCCAGCAGTTTATCAGGGACTTGGGGCTACGAGCAGTACTTC	CASSLSGTWGYEQYF
TRBD1	.	TRBV5-6	TRBJ2-7	TGTGCCAGCAGCTATGAGGGGGCGATCTACGAGCAGTACTTC	CASSYEGAIYEQYF